These 25 T cell receptor beta chains originate from one sample sequenced in a study of chemoradiotherapy in HPV16-positive cancers (dated by TCRdb to between 2021 and 2024). Libraries were made using the immunoSEQ multiplex PCR assay. TCRdb holds this immuneACCESS table with in-frame rearrangements only. Some clones are missing; in checked studies, unresolved V genes explain under half, and the rest has no known cause. In this sample the table shows some 35,000 clones, 80% to 95% of which occur a single time. The ten largest make up roughly 3.9% of the sample. Here the sequenced sample was blood, taken from a patient who underwent chemoradiotherapy. These receptor sequences come from a human donor with HPV-associated anogenital cancer.

The rearrangement links TRBV11-2 to TRBJ2-7; D is undetermined. Trimming took 0 bases from V and 0 from J, leaving 15 bases between them. This CDR3 has 17 amino acids. Germline-derived CDR1 and CDR2 are SGHAT and FQNNGV. The CDR3 reads CASSLDLPGPGSYEQYF. The CDR3 DNA sequence: TGTGCCAGCAGCTTAGATCTTCCCGGTCCGGGCTCCTACGAGCAGTACTTC.

The chain is built from TRBV6-5 and TRBJ1-1; the match to TRBD1 covers 7 bases. The CDR3 covers 14 residues. V trimming: 6 bases; J trimming: 5 bases; junction bases outside the gene matches: 9. CDR1 and CDR2 (germline): MNHEY, SVGAGI. The CDR3 region has the DNA TGTGCCAGCAGCTCCGGGACAGCTCGTACTGAAGCTTTCTTT. It specifies CASSSGTARTEAFF.

CDR3 loop: CASSLGPNTEAFF. The CDR3 DNA is TGTGCCAGCAGCTTGGGACCGAACACTGAAGCTTTCTTT. V is TRBV11-3 and J is TRBJ1-1; possible D gene TRBD1, 5 bases. The CDR3 contains 13 residues. Germline CDR1 reads SGHNT; CDR2 reads YENEEA. Trimming removed 3 bases from V and 1 base from J, with 6 bases in between. Together with reference TRBV11-3 and TRBJ1-1, the CDR3 gives the full variable domain: EAGVVQSPRYKIIEKKQPVAFWCNPISGHNTLYWYLQNLGQGPELLIRYENEEAVDDSQLPKDRFSAERLKGVDSTLKIQPAELGDSAVYLCASSLGPNTEAFFGQGTRLTVV.

V usage is TRBV6-5 and J usage is TRBJ2-7; possible D gene TRBD1, 5 bases. CDR3 size: 14 residues. Deletions cut 0 bases from V and 0 bases from J, with 6 bases between. From germline, CDR1 is MNHEY and CDR2 SVGAGI. The CDR3 is CASSYSDSSYEQYF. CDR3 DNA sequence: TGTGCCAGCAGTTACTCAGACAGCTCCTACGAGCAGTACTTC.

The gene calls are TRBV18 and TRBJ2-5; TRBD1 matches at 10 bases. The CDR3 contains 14 residues. Germline V gene lookup returns CDR1 KGHSH and CDR2 LQKENI. V shed 3 bases, J shed 5 bases, and the junction held 3 bases outside the gene matches. CDR3 bases: TGTGCCAGCTCACCGACAGGGGGCGCGGAGACCCAGTACTTC. Its protein product is CASSPTGGAETQYF.

The chain links TRBV6-5 to TRBJ1-1; D is uncertain. This CDR3 has 13 residues. Per the germline V gene, CDR1 is MNHEY and CDR2 is SVGAGI. The V and J ends lost 0 bases and 7 bases respectively, with 9 bases between them. The chain's CDR3 is CASSYSGRREAFF. In nucleotides, the CDR3 is TGTGCCAGCAGTTACTCAGGGCGCCGTGAAGCTTTCTTT.

The V gene is TRBV20-1, the J gene TRBJ1-2; D gene unclear. The ends were cut back, 1 base at V and 8 bases at J, with 5 bases in the middle. This CDR3 has 10 amino acids. Germline V gene sequence: CDR1 DFQATT, CDR2 SNEGSKA (reference sequence). The CDR3 protein is CSARAGGYTF. DNA of the CDR3: TGCAGTGCTAGAGCGGGGGGCTACACCTTC.

The chain links TRBV6-4 to TRBJ2-3; TRBD2 might be the D (5 bases). In germline, CDR1 is MRHNA, CDR2 SNTAGT. Trimming shortened V by 0 bases and J by 1 base, and 11 bases separated the two germline ends. The CDR3 sequence is 16 residues long. Here the CDR3 DNA reads TGTGCCAGCAGTGACTCGAGGGATGGGGGCACAGATACGCAGTATTTT. This codes for CASSDSRDGGTDTQYF.

The gene calls are TRBV4-3 and TRBJ1-6, with unresolved D. CDR1 is LGHNA and CDR2 is YSLEER in the germline V gene. CDR3 length: 16 residues. Trimming left V 4 bases short and J 5 bases short, with 15 bases between. The CDR3: CASSPAHTGNNSPLHF. The CDR3 nucleotides read TGCGCCAGCAGCCCCGCCCACACCGGGAATAATTCACCCCTCCACTTT.

The chain uses TRBV6-5 and TRBJ1-4, with 9 bases lining up with TRBD1. This CDR3 has 15 residues. The germline V gene encodes CDR1 MNHEY and CDR2 SVGAGI. V dropped 6 bases and J dropped 8; count of bases not matched to a gene: 10. The CDR3 loop is CASSRNRGREEKLFF. CDR3 nucleotides: TGTGCCAGCAGCCGTAACAGGGGGCGCGAAGAAAAACTGTTTTTT.

The chain has TRBV7-9 and TRBJ2-1; 9 bases are a match to TRBD2. In germline, CDR1 is SEHNR, CDR2 FQNEAQ (reference sequence). The CDR3 runs 16 residues. V was pared by 4 bases and J by 9 bases, with 13 bases of the junction left unmatched. The CDR3 sequence: CASSSPGGGGAFEQFF. CDR3 sequence (DNA): TGTGCCAGCAGCTCCCCCGGCGGCGGGGGGGCTTTTGAGCAGTTCTTC.

A word on this clone: At one end the junction does not follow the germline gene, possibly because of a read error. The V and J genes are TRBV30 and TRBJ2-6, with D uncertain. The CDR3 extends over 17 amino acids. In germline, CDR1 is GTSNPN, CDR2 SVGIG (reference sequence). The DNA for the CDR3 is TGTGCCTGGAGTGTACTTAGAGCTGGCTCTGCGGCCAACGTCCTGACTTTC. Amino acids: CAWSVLRAGSAANVLTF.

V and J are TRBV7-9 and TRBJ2-7, with D possibly being TRBD2 (7 bases). Trimming pared 5 bases from V and 0 bases from J, leaving 17 bases between. CDR3 length: 16 amino acids. Germline V gene lookup returns CDR1 SEHNR and CDR2 FQNEAQ (reference sequence). The CDR3 DNA reads as TGTGCCAGCAGCGATACTGCGGGGGCCGTCTCCTACGAGCAGTACTTC. Protein product: CASSDTAGAVSYEQYF.

This chain joins TRBV9 and TRBJ2-4, with 10 bases identical to TRBD2. The CDR3 covers 15 residues. V lost 0 bases and J lost 9; bases outside the gene matches: 6. Germline assignment: CDR1 SGDLS and CDR2 YYNGEE. The CDR3 loop is CASSVDGSGGIIQYF. CDR3 bases: TGTGCCAGCAGCGTAGATGGTAGCGGGGGGATCATTCAGTACTTC.

The V call is TRBV5-3, the J call TRBJ1-5; 7 bases match TRBD1. TRBV5-3 is annotated as an ORF whose role is uncertain. The length of the CDR3 is 16 residues. J lost 4 bases, V lost 4 bases, and 11 bases had no gene match. The CDR3, as DNA: TGTGCCAGAAGCATAGGGACAGAAGTAGAGAATCAGCCCCAGCATTTT. Its protein product is CARSIGTEVENQPQHF.

The rearrangement links TRBV13 to TRBJ2-3; possible D gene TRBD2, 6 bases. V dropped 4 bases and J dropped 4 bases, with 18 bases sitting between them. The germline V gene encodes CDR1 PRHDT and CDR2 FYEKMQ (reference sequence). This CDR3 spans 16 amino acids. Here the CDR3 reads CASSSSIGGSADTQYF. As DNA, the CDR3 is TGTGCCAGCAGCTCAAGTATCGGGGGTAGCGCAGATACGCAGTATTTT.

This chain uses TRBV18 with TRBJ1-2, with no clear D. Trimming shortened V by 0 bases and J by 7 bases, and 12 bases separated the two germline ends. CDR3 length equals 14 residues. Germline-derived CDR1 and CDR2 are KGHSH and LQKENI. CDR3: CASSPPTSRLGYTF. The CDR3 DNA reads as TGTGCCAGCTCACCACCTACCAGCCGCCTTGGCTACACCTTC.

This clone appeared a single time. The chain recombines TRBV7-2 with TRBJ2-5; D is possibly TRBD2 (7 bases). CDR3 size: 16 residues. The germline gives CDR1 SGHTA, CDR2 FQGNSA. V lost 2 bases and J lost 5, with 18 bases in between. The CDR3, as DNA: TGTGCCAGCAGCTTATGGTGGGGGGCGCGGGAGGAGACCCAGTACTTC. This translates into CASSLWWGAREETQYF.

The rearrangement uses TRBV9 and TRBJ2-1; 8 nucleotides match TRBD2. Germline V lookup: CDR1 SGDLS, CDR2 YYNGEE. V dropped 0 bases and J dropped 15; count of bases not matched to a gene: 8. This CDR3 has 13 amino acids. The CDR3 sequence is CASSVGSGGFRFF. CDR3 DNA: TGTGCCAGCAGCGTAGGTTCGGGGGGGTTTAGGTTCTTC.

The chain employs TRBV4-1 and TRBJ2-7; the match to TRBD1 covers 7 bases. J was trimmed by 3 bases and V by 1 base; bases with no gene match: 6. Per germline, CDR1 MGHRA and CDR2 YSYEKL. The CDR3 covers 15 residues. The CDR3 bases are TGCGCCAGCAGCCAAGGAGACAGGGCCCTCTACGAGCAGTACTTC. It codes for CASSQGDRALYEQYF.

CDR3 DNA: TGTGCCAGCAGCACGGCCGGGCCTTATACCGATACGCAGTATTTT. Amino acid sequence: CASSTAGPYTDTQYF. The chain carries TRBV7-8 and TRBJ2-3, with D uncertain. The V end was cut by 5 bases, the J end by 6 bases, with 18 bases between. In germline, CDR1 is SGHVS, CDR2 FQNEAQ. The CDR3 covers 15 residues.

V gene TRBV6-1 combines with J gene TRBJ1-2; D is undetermined. The length of the CDR3 is 14 residues. V lost 2 bases to trimming and J lost 8 bases, with 15 bases between them. The germline V gene encodes CDR1 MNHNS and CDR2 SASEGT. CDR3 nucleotides: TGTGCCAGCAGTGAACGGCAAGGGTTATTGGGCTACACCTTC. This encodes CASSERQGLLGYTF.

The chain has TRBV28 and TRBJ1-2; D remains ambiguous. This CDR3 spans 12 amino acids. Germline lookup yields CDR1 MDHEN and CDR2 SYDVKM. V lost 1 base to trimming and J lost 5 bases, with 5 bases between them. In DNA form, the CDR3 reads TGTGCCAGCAGTTTATCCGGGTATGGCTACACCTTC. Its translation: CASSLSGYGYTF.

The rearrangement uses TRBV5-1 and TRBJ2-3; a weak D match, TRBD2 (5 bases). The V end was cut by 2 bases, the J end by 1 base, with 14 bases between. This CDR3 region has 16 residues. The germline V gene has CDR1 SGHRS and CDR2 YFSETQ. CDR3 sequence reads: CASSFNPIGGTDTQYF. The CDR3 nucleotides read TGCGCCAGCAGCTTTAACCCCATCGGGGGCACAGATACGCAGTATTTT.

This clone was seen just once. This sequence joins TRBV7-9 and TRBJ1-2, with a possible D match to TRBD1 (6 bases). Trimming shortened V by 1 base and J by 1 base, and 10 bases separated the two germline ends. The CDR3 spans 15 residues. Germline-derived CDR1 and CDR2 are SEHNR and FQNEAQ (reference sequence). The CDR3 reads CASSLVPRGNYGYTF. In DNA, the CDR3 is TGTGCCAGCAGCTTAGTACCCAGGGGTAACTATGGCTACACCTTC. Full variable domain (missing parts from reference TRBV7-9 and TRBJ1-2): DTGVSQNPRHKITKRGQNVTFRCDPISEHNRLYWYRQTLGQGPEFLTYFQNEAQLEKSRLLSDRFSAERPKGSFSTLEIQRTEQGDSAMYLCASSLVPRGNYGYTFGSGTRLTVV.